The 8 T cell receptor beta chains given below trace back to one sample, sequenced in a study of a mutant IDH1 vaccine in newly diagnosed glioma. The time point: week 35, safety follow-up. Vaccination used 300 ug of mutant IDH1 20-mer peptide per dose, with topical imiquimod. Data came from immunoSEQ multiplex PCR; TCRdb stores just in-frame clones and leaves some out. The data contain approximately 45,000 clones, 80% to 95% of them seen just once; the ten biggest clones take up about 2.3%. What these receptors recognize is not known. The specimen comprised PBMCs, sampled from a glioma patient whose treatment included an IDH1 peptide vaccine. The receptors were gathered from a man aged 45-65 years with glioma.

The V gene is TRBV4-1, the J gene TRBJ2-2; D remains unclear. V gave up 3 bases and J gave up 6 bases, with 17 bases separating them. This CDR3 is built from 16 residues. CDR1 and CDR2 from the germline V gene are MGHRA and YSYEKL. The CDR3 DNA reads TGCGCCAGCAGCCAGCATGGCACAACGCGCGCCGGGGAGCTGTTTTTT. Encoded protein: CASSQHGTTRAGELFF.

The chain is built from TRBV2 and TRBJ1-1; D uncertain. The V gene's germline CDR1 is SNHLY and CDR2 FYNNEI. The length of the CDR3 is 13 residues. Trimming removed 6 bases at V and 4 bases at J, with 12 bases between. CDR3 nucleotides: TGTGCCAGCAGGGGAGGGCGGGCCACTGAAGCTTTCTTT. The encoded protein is CASRGGRATEAFF.

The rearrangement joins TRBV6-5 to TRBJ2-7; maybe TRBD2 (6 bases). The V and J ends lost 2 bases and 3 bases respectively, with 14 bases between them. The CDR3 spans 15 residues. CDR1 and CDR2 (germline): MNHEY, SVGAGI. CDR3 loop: CASSYLAGPLYEQYF. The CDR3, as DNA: TGTGCCAGCAGTTACCTCGCGGGACCCCTCTACGAGCAGTACTTC.

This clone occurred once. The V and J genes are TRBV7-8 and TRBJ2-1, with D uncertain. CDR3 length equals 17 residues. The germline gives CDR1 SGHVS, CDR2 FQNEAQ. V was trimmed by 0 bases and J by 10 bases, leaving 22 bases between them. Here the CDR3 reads CASSLAYTREFLREQFF. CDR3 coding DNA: TGTGCCAGCAGCTTAGCGTATACCCGTGAGTTTTTAAGAGAGCAGTTCTTC.

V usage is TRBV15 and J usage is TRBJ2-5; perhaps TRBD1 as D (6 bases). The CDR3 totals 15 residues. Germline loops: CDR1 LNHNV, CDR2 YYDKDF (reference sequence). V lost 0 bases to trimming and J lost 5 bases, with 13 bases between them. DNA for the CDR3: TGTGCCACCAGCAGAGATCCGTCAGGGGCGGAGACCCAGTACTTC. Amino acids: CATSRDPSGAETQYF.

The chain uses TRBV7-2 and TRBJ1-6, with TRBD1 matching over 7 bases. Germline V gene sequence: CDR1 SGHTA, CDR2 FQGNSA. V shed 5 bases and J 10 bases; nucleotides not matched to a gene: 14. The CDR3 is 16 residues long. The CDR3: CASSPNAQGHSSPLHF. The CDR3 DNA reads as TGTGCCAGCAGCCCAAACGCACAGGGGCATAGCTCACCCCTCCACTTT.

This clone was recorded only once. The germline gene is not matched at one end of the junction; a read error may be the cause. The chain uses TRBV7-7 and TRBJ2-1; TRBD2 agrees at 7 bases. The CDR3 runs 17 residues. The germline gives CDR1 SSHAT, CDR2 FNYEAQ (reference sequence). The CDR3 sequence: CASSAPLAGRTYNEQFF. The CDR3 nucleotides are TGTGCTAGCAGTGCCCCCTTAGCGGGCCGGACCTACAATGAGCAGTTCTTC.

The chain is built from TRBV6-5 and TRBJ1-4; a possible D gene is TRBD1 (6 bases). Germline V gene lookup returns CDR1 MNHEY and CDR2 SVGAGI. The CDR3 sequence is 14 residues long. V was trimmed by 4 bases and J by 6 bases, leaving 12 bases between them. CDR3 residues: CASSSQGLYEKLFF. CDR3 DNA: TGTGCCAGCAGTTCGCAGGGGTTATATGAAAAACTGTTTTTT.